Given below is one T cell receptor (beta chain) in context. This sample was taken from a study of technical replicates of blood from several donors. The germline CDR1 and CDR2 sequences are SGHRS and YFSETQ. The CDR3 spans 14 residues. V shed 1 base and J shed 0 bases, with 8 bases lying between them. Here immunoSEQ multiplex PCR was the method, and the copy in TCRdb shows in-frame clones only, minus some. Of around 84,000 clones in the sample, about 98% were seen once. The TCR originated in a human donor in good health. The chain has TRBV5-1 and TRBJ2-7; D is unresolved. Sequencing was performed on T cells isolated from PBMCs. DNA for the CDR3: TGCGCCAGCAGCTTGTACCGGAGCTCCTACGAGCAGTACTTC. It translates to CASSLYRSSYEQYF.